The 16 T cell receptor beta chains given below trace back to one sample, sequenced in a study of identical twins. Each CDR3 protein gets one entry after TCRdb re-called the 5' RACE reads with MiXCR. The sample yields 450,000 or so distinct CDR3 sequences, 14% seen once. Separately, the same data were catalogued under a study of yellow fever vaccine responses in identical twins.

Material for sequencing was CD4+ T cells sorted from blood. The receptors were gathered from a woman between 18 and 30 years old in good health.

This clonotype has more than one count but fewer than ten. V and J are TRBV10-3 and TRBJ2-7; D is possibly TRBD2 (6 bases). CDR1 and CDR2 from the germline V gene are ENHRY and SYGVKD. There are 15 residues in the CDR3. V was pared by 1 base and J by 0 bases, with 10 bases between. DNA of the CDR3: TGTGCCATCAGTGAGTTTAGCGGACCCTCCTACGAGCAGTACTTC. This gives the protein CAISEFSGPSYEQYF.

This clonotype was detected a few times. This rearrangement joins TRBV12-3 or TRBV12-4 to TRBJ2-5; D unclear. CDR3 length equals 11 residues. V was trimmed by 5 bases and J by 6 bases, leaving 7 bases between them. CDR3 coding DNA: TGTGCCAGCAGTCAGAGACAGACCCAGTACTTC. This codes for CASSQRQTQYF.

V and J are TRBV3-1 and TRBJ2-3; TRBD2 agrees at 11 bases. This CDR3 region has 15 residues. The germline V gene has CDR1 LGHDT and CDR2 YNNKEL (reference sequence). V dropped 1 base and J dropped 5; count of bases not matched to a gene: 2. The CDR3 sequence is CASSQVGTSGDTQYF. As DNA, the CDR3 is TGTGCCAGCAGCCAAGTGGGGACTAGCGGAGATACGCAGTATTTT.

V is TRBV4-2 and J is TRBJ2-7; D is possibly TRBD2 (6 bases). Trimming pared 1 base from V and 3 bases from J, leaving 16 bases between. The length of the CDR3 is 16 residues. CDR1 is LGHNA and CDR2 is YNFKEQ in the germline V gene. The CDR3 nucleotides read TGTGCCAGCAGCCAAGTGGCGGAGGGAGGTCTCTACGAGCAGTACTTC. It specifies CASSQVAEGGLYEQYF.

This clonotype has just a few counts. The chain carries TRBV9 and TRBJ2-5, with D possibly matching TRBD2 (5 bases). The CDR3 extends over 13 amino acids. Per the germline V gene, CDR1 is SGDLS and CDR2 is YYNGEE. The V end lost 2 bases, the J end lost 4 bases, and 9 bases lay between the germline ends. The DNA of the CDR3 is TGTGCCAGCAGCGTGAGGACTGGAGAGACCCAGTACTTC. Its translation is CASSVRTGETQYF.

On this clonotype itself: Germline and junction disagree at one end, which may indicate a read error. The chain joins TRBV12-3 or TRBV12-4 to TRBJ2-5, with 11 bases aligning to TRBD2. This CDR3 region has 15 residues. CDR3 residues: CASSLAGGPKETQYF. The CDR3 nucleotides read TGTGCCAGCAGCTTAGCGGGGGGGCCGAAAGAGACCCAGTACTTC.

This clonotype was counted a few times. The CDR3 region is CASSRTSRSYEQYF. The CDR3 DNA follows: TGTGCCAGCAGCAGGACTAGTAGGTCTTACGAGCAGTACTTC. V gene TRBV7-2 combines with J gene TRBJ2-7; 7 nucleotides align to TRBD2. Germline V gene data show CDR1 as SGHTA and CDR2 as FQGNSA. The J segment lost 4 bases and the V segment lost 5 bases, leaving 8 bases of the junction unmatched. CDR3 size: 14 residues.

This clonotype was observed a few times. The chain joins TRBV2 to TRBJ2-5, with TRBD1 as a possible D gene (6 bases). Germline V gene data show CDR1 as SNHLY and CDR2 as FYNNEI. The CDR3 sequence is 13 residues long. V shed 8 bases and J shed 1 base, with 11 bases lying between them. The chain's CDR3 is CASRRGLQETQYF. The CDR3 DNA follows: TGTGCCAGCCGCAGGGGCCTCCAAGAGACCCAGTACTTC.

The chain links TRBV20-1 to TRBJ2-3; TRBD2 is a possible D gene (6 bases). The CDR3 runs 15 residues. Germline CDR1 is DFQATT and CDR2 is SNEGSKA (reference sequence). V was pared by 5 bases and J by 2 bases, with 17 bases between. Here the CDR3 reads CSAEPIGGATDTQYF. Written as DNA, the CDR3 is TGCAGTGCTGAGCCTATCGGCGGGGCCACAGATACGCAGTATTTT.

This clonotype occurred many times. The V gene is TRBV7-9, the J gene TRBJ2-7; 9 bases are a match to TRBD1. Unmatched junction bases numbered 13, after V lost 6 bases and J lost 7 bases. This CDR3 has 15 residues. Germline CDR1 and CDR2: SEHNR and FQNEAQ (reference sequence). CDR3 sequence reads: CASSYNRGQLFEQYF. DNA for the CDR3: TGTGCCAGCAGTTATAACAGGGGGCAATTATTTGAGCAGTACTTC.

This clonotype was counted a few times. This chain uses TRBV5-1 with TRBJ1-4; D unresolved. The CDR3 has 16 amino acids. The V and J ends lost 3 bases and 0 bases respectively, with 12 bases between them. The V gene's germline CDR1 is SGHRS and CDR2 YFSETQ. The CDR3 reads CASSSGQSATNEKLFF. In nucleotides, the CDR3 is TGCGCCAGCAGCTCTGGGCAGTCTGCAACTAATGAAAAACTGTTTTTT.

This clonotype appeared many times. This sequence joins TRBV7-2 and TRBJ1-5; D uncertain. The V and J ends lost 2 bases and 2 bases respectively, with 10 bases between them. Per the germline V gene, CDR1 is SGHTA and CDR2 is FQGNSA. This CDR3 region has 15 residues. The CDR3: CASSLMAGGNQPQHF. The CDR3 region has the DNA TGTGCCAGCAGCTTAATGGCGGGAGGCAATCAGCCCCAGCATTTT.

CDR3 loop: CASSVAQGRSPLHF. CDR3 DNA sequence: TGTGCCAGCAGCGTAGCACAGGGAAGGTCACCCCTCCACTTT. This chain links TRBV9 with TRBJ1-6; D possibly corresponds to TRBD1 (6 bases). This CDR3 has 14 amino acids. Germline assignment: CDR1 SGDLS and CDR2 YYNGEE. Trimming removed 0 bases from V and 10 bases from J, with 11 bases in between.

This clonotype was detected once. The chain employs TRBV5-1 and TRBJ2-6; D is unclear. Trimming stripped 4 bases from V and 1 base from J, with 12 bases between. Germline V gene data show CDR1 as SGHRS and CDR2 as YFSETQ. This CDR3 region has 16 residues. CDR3 DNA sequence: TGCGCCAGCAGCCTGGGGTTCGGGTCTGGGGCCAACGTCCTGACTTTC. This encodes CASSLGFGSGANVLTF.

This clonotype was counted between two and nine times. This chain links TRBV7-8 with TRBJ2-5; D is possibly TRBD1 (7 bases). This CDR3 region has 15 residues. Germline V gene data show CDR1 as SGHVS and CDR2 as FQNEAQ. V lost 1 base to trimming and J lost 6 bases, with 15 bases between them. The chain's CDR3 is CASSLVQGGPQTQYF. Written as DNA, the CDR3 is TGTGCCAGCAGCTTAGTTCAGGGGGGACCTCAGACCCAGTACTTC.

The chain employs TRBV20-1 and TRBJ2-3, with a tentative D call TRBD2 (5 bases). V dropped 3 bases and J dropped 6 bases, with 16 bases sitting between them. This CDR3 comprises 14 residues. Germline loops: CDR1 DFQATT, CDR2 SNEGSKA (reference sequence). The CDR3 spells CSARVSGSRDTQYF. CDR3 bases: TGCAGTGCTAGGGTGAGCGGTAGTCGGGATACGCAGTATTTT.